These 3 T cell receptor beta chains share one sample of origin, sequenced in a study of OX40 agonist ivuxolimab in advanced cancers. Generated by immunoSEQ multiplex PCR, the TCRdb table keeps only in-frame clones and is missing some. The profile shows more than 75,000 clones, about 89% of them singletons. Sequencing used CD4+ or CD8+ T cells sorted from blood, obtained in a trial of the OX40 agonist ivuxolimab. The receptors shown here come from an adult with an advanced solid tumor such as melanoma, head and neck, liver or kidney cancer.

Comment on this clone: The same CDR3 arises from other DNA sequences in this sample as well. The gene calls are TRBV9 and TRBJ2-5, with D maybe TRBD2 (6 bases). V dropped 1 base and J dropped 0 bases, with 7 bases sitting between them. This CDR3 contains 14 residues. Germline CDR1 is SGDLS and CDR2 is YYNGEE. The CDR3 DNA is TGTGCCAGCAGCGTAAGCGGGTACCAAGAGACCCAGTACTTC. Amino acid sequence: CASSVSGYQETQYF.

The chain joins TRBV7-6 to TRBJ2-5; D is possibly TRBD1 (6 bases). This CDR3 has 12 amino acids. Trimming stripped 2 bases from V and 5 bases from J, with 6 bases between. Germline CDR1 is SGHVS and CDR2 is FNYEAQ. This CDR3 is CASSLRGETQYF. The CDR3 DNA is TGTGCCAGCAGCTTAAGGGGGGAGACCCAGTACTTC.

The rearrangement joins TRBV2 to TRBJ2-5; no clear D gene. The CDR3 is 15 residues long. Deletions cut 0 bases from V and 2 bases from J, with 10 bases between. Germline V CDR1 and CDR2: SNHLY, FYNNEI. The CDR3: CASSEAFDIQETQYF. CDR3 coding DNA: TGTGCCAGCAGTGAAGCGTTTGACATACAAGAGACCCAGTACTTC.